A selection of T cell receptor beta chains follows, all from one sample in a study of blood T cells in healthy people across ages. TCRdb re-derived calls from the 5' RACE reads in MiXCR, one entry per CDR3 protein. The sample contains roughly 500,000 distinct CDR3 sequences, nearly 25% of which appear only once. These same data were also listed under a study on T cells of mothers and their children.

Sequenced sample: blood. The receptors come from a boy aged 10-17 years in good health. Both conserved end residues are trimmed from each CDR3.

>TRBV6-2/TRBV6-3|TRBJ1-1
ASSFDVKAF
>TRBV7-9|TRBJ1-4
ASSLVLGQGYGVEKLF
>TRBV18|TRBJ2-5
ASPRLAGEETQY
>TRBV11-2|TRBJ1-1
ASSLTGKVTEAF
>TRBV24-1|TRBJ2-2
ATSRDGGELF
>TRBV18|TRBJ1-4
ASSPGTASEKLF
>TRBV5-1|TRBJ2-5
ASSPAREEYQETQY
>TRBV28|TRBJ2-7
ASIQAVSSYEQY
>TRBV14|TRBJ1-1
ASSLLPGTASPTEAF
>TRBV9|TRBJ2-5
ASSTWTAGTETQY
>TRBV6-2/TRBV6-3|TRBJ2-1
ASSYSRLRPGGSYNEQF
>TRBV5-1|TRBJ2-2
ASSLGRTNTGELF
>TRBV7-2|TRBJ2-1
ASSLVVYNEQF
>TRBV20-1|TRBJ2-1
RVAGVVRGDEQF
>TRBV7-9|TRBJ2-5
ASSLGRGREETQY
>TRBV21-1|TRBJ2-1
ASSKENTELSYNEQF
>TRBV2|TRBJ2-7
ASSQVIFSSYEQY
>TRBV12-3/TRBV12-4|TRBJ2-3
ASSRDSPSTDTQY
>TRBV7-2|TRBJ1-6
ASSLATYSPLH
>TRBV28|TRBJ2-2
ASSYILRTGELF